This TCR beta chain was sequenced during a study of blood T cell repertoires in COVID-19. Study in general: Donors in Cohort 3 who had recovered were those with two negative PCRs, healthcare professional clearance, or resolution of their symptoms. From the United States, Italy and Spain came samples of acute and convalescent COVID-19.

In this sample, this clone turned up once. The method was immunoSEQ multiplex PCR; TCRdb's version includes in-frame clones alone and lacks a portion of them. The sample lists approximately 200,000 clones, about nine tenths occurring once. The sequence came from a young man in a cohort exposed to, infected with or recovered from COVID-19 (not recorded which). The sample comprised PBMCs or T cells enriched from blood (not recorded which).

CDR3 in DNA: TGTGCCAGTAGTATGGACGACACTAGTTACGCCAATGAGCAGTTCTTC. It codes for CASSMDDTSYANEQFF. J is TRBJ2-1 and V is TRBV19, with D maybe TRBD2 (5 bases). The CDR3 is 16 residues long. The germline V gene has CDR1 LNHDA and CDR2 SQIVND (reference sequence). The V and J ends lost 3 bases and 6 bases respectively, with 18 bases between them.